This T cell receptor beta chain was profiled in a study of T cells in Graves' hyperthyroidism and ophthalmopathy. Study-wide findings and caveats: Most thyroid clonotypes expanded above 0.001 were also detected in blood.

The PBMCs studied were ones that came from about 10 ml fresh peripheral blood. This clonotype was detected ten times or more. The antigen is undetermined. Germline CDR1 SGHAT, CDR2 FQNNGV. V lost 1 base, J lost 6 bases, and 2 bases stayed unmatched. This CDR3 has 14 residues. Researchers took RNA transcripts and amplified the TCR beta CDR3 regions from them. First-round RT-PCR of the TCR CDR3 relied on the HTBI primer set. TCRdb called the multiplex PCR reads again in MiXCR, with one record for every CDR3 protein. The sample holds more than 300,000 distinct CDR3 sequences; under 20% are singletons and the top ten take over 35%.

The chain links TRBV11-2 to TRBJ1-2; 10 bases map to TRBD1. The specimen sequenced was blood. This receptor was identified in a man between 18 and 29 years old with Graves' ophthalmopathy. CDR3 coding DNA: TGTGCCAGCAGCTTAGGGGGGACAGGGGATGGCTACACCTTC. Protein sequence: CASSLGGTGDGYTF.